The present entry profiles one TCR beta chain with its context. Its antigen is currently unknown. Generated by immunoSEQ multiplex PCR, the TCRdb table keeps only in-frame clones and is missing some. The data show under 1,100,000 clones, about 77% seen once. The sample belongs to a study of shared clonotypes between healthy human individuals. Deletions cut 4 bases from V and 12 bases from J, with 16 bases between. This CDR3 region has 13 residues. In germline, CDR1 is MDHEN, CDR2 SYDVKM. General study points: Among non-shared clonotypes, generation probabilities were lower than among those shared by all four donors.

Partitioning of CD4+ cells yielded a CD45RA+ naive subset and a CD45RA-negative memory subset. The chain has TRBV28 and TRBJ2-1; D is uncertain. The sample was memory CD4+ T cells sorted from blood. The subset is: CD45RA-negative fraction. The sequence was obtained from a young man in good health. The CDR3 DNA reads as TGTGCCAGCAGTTCCCTGGCGGTTATAGGGCAGTTCTTC. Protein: CASSSLAVIGQFF. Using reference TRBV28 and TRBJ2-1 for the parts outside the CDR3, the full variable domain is DVKVTQSSRYLVKRTGEKVFLECVQDMDHENMFWYRQDPGLGLRLIYFSYDVKMKEKGDIPEGYSVSREKKERFSLILESASTNQTSMYLCASSSLAVIGQFFGPGTRLTVL.